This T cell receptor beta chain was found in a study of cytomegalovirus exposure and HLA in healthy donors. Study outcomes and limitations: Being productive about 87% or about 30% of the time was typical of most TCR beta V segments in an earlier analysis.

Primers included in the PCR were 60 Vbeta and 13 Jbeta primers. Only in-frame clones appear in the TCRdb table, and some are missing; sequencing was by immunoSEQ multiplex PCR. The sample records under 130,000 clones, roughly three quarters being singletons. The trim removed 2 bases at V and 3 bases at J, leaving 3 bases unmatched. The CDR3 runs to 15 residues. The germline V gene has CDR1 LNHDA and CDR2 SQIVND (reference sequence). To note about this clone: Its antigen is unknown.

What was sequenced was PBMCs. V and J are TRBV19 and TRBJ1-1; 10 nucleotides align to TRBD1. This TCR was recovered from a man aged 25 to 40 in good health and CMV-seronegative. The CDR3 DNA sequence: TGTGCCAGTAGTATATCCGGGACAGGGGACACTGAAGCTTTCTTT. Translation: CASSISGTGDTEAFF.